The 10 T cell receptor beta chains reported below all come from one sample, sequenced in a study of T-cell reconstitution after alpha-beta-depleted transplantation in children. Preparation of the TCRbeta library used unique molecular identifiers. TCRdb re-analysed the PCR reads in MiXCR, keeping a single row per CDR3 protein. There are 440,000 or so distinct CDR3 sequences in the sample; 43% occur only once, and under 35% lies in the top ten. Sample: PBMCs, taken before TCRalphabeta/CD19-depleted stem cell transplant. The receptors shown here come from a girl aged 2-10 years with aplastic anemia, due to receive a stem cell transplant.

The V call is TRBV6-1, the J call TRBJ1-6, with 7 bases fitting TRBD1. The germline gives CDR1 MNHNS, CDR2 SASEGT. This CDR3 spans 15 amino acids. With 6 bases clipped from V and 10 bases from J, the junction kept 12 bases outside the gene matches. CDR3 nucleotides: TGTGCCAGCAGGCTTGGACAGGTCCGGGACTCACCCCTCCACTTT. Encoded protein: CASRLGQVRDSPLHF.

With regard to this clonotype: The junction departs from germline at one end; a sequencing error may be responsible. This chain links TRBV4-1 with TRBJ1-3; D is unresolved. Germline V gene data show CDR1 as MGHRA and CDR2 as YSYEKL. The CDR3 spans 15 residues. The CDR3 sequence: CASGQVESGGNTIYF. The CDR3, as DNA: TGCGCCAGCGGCCAAGTCGAGAGTGGTGGAAACACCATATATTTT.

There are many counts of this clonotype. The chain employs TRBV7-2 and TRBJ2-7; 10 nucleotides agree with TRBD1. The V gene's germline CDR1 is SGHTA and CDR2 FQGNSA. Unmatched junction bases numbered 8, after V lost 5 bases and J lost 7 bases. The CDR3 extends over 14 amino acids. The DNA for the CDR3 is TGTGCCAGCAGCCCTAGACAGGGGGCTGGGGAGCAGTACTTC. Its translation is CASSPRQGAGEQYF.

This clonotype was observed a handful of times. This chain connects TRBV12-3 or TRBV12-4 to TRBJ2-3, with D unresolved. The CDR3 is 13 amino acids. V lost 1 base, J lost 2 bases, and 4 bases lay in between. CDR3 sequence: CASSLVHTDTQYF. Written as DNA, the CDR3 is TGTGCCAGCAGTTTAGTCCACACAGATACGCAGTATTTT.

This clonotype was recorded a few times. The genes are TRBV5-1 and TRBJ1-5, with D unresolved. V lost 2 bases and J 2 bases, leaving 5 bases between the germline ends. Germline loops: CDR1 SGHRS, CDR2 YFSETQ. This CDR3 comprises 13 residues. The CDR3 sequence: CASSFEGNQPQHF. The CDR3 DNA reads as TGCGCCAGCAGCTTTGAGGGCAATCAGCCCCAGCATTTT.

A few counts support this clonotype. The rearrangement joins TRBV15 to TRBJ2-1, with D maybe TRBD2 (6 bases). The CDR3 is 15 amino acids. CDR1 LNHNV and CDR2 YYDKDF come from the germline V gene (reference sequence). V lost 4 bases and J 3 bases, leaving 13 bases between the germline ends. CDR3 sequence: CATSTPRLGYNEQFF. CDR3 nucleotide sequence: TGTGCCACCAGCACCCCAAGACTAGGCTACAATGAGCAGTTCTTC.

This clonotype was counted at least ten times. J is TRBJ2-4 and V is TRBV4-3; no reliable D call. Trimming cost V 0 bases and J 2 bases, with 2 bases left between them. This CDR3 is 13 amino acids long. Per the germline V gene, CDR1 is LGHNA and CDR2 is YSLEER. Here the CDR3 DNA reads TGCGCCAGCAGCCAAGAGCCCAAAAACATTCAGTACTTC. This sequence encodes CASSQEPKNIQYF.

The chain joins TRBV7-2 to TRBJ2-1; unclear D gene. Trimming cost V 2 bases and J 2 bases, with 10 bases left between them. Per the germline V gene, CDR1 is SGHTA and CDR2 is FQGNSA. The CDR3 runs 15 residues. CDR3 residues: CASSLSSRPYNEQFF. The CDR3 DNA is TGTGCCAGCAGCTTATCCTCCCGCCCCTACAATGAGCAGTTCTTC.

Of note for this clonotype: A much larger clone sits a single nucleotide away, making a read error possible. CDR3 coding DNA: TGTGCCAGCAGTCGGACAGGGTTCCCCAGCTATGGCTACACCTTC. This sequence encodes CASSRTGFPSYGYTF. The rearrangement links TRBV28 to TRBJ1-2; 8 bases are a match to TRBD1. The germline V gene has CDR1 MDHEN and CDR2 SYDVKM. Losses at the gene ends were 5 bases for V and 4 bases for J; bases not matched to a gene: 9. The CDR3 covers 15 residues.

The chain has TRBV2 and TRBJ2-1, with 10 bases matching TRBD2. This CDR3 comprises 15 residues. J gave up 12 bases and V 7 bases, and 15 bases lay outside the gene matches. Germline V CDR1 and CDR2: SNHLY, FYNNEI. The CDR3 DNA reads TGTGCCAGCAAATGGGAGGCTAGCGGGAGCGTGGGGCAGTTCTTC. Amino acid sequence: CASKWEASGSVGQFF.